This T cell receptor (beta chain) was observed in a study of T cells after posttransplantation cyclophosphamide. General observations from the study: Skin or GI-infiltrating T cells shared few TRB sequences with blood.

Per germline, CDR1 MGHRA and CDR2 YSYEKL. V was pared by 8 bases and J by 1 base, with 9 bases of the junction left unmatched. This CDR3 has 18 residues. This clone is labeled as medium-sized. The antigen remains unidentified. Produced via immunoSEQ multiplex PCR; TCRdb's table is partial and in-frame only. The sample has around 6,700 clones, none seen only once. A marrow graft followed busulfan-fludarabine conditioning, with cyclophosphamide on days +3 and +4. Here the sequenced sample was PBMCs, taken after an allogeneic stem cell transplant with post-transplant cyclophosphamide. The source of this sequence is a male patient between 25 and 39 years old who received an allogeneic stem cell transplant from an unrelated donor, was CMV-positive, and had acute and chronic GVHD. The graft donor may account for some of the T cells. The chain carries TRBV4-1 and TRBJ2-1; 15 nucleotides align to TRBD2. For the CDR3, the DNA is TGCGCCAGCGTCCGGGGACTAGCGGGAGGTGGATCCTACAATGAGCAGTTCTTC. Protein: CASVRGLAGGGSYNEQFF.